These T cell receptor beta chains were read from a single sample in a study of blood T cell repertoires in COVID-19. Sequencing used immunoSEQ multiplex PCR; TCRdb keeps in-frame clones, though not all of them. The sample carries roughly 150,000 clones, 80% to 85% recorded once. The material sequenced was peripheral blood. These receptors were taken from a woman of 80 years or more with active or convalescent COVID-19. CDR3s include the opening cysteine and the closing phenylalanine or tryptophan. A D gene is named only where the DNA matches it firmly. Only part of the rows carry a size: once, few, many, or a class if the clone is expanded.

J gene: TRBJ2-3
V gene: TRBV4-3
D gene: .
CDR3 length: 18
clone size: once
CDR3 DNA: TGCGCCAGCAGCCAGGCCCTGGGCAGGATGAGTAGCACAGATACGCAGTATTTT
CDR3 protein: CASSQALGRMSSTDTQYF

J gene: TRBJ1-4
V gene: TRBV7-8
D gene: TRBD1
CDR3 length: 15
clone size: .
CDR3 DNA: TGTGCCAGCAGCCCCCGGGACAGGGTACGGGAAAAACTGTTTTTT
CDR3 protein: CASSPRDRVREKLFF

J gene: TRBJ1-6
V gene: TRBV15
D gene: .
CDR3 length: 13
clone size: .
CDR3 DNA: TGTGCCACCAGCCAATCGGGGAGGTCACCCCTCCACTTT
CDR3 protein: CATSQSGRSPLHF

J gene: TRBJ2-7
V gene: TRBV6-6
D gene: .
CDR3 length: 12
clone size: .
CDR3 DNA: TGTGCCAGCTCTATAGAGTTCTACGAGCAGTACTTC
CDR3 protein: CASSIEFYEQYF

J gene: TRBJ2-1
V gene: TRBV6-5
D gene: .
CDR3 length: 13
clone size: .
CDR3 DNA: TGTGCCAGCAGCAGGACAGTTTACAATGAGCAGTTCTTC
CDR3 protein: CASSRTVYNEQFF

J gene: TRBJ2-2
V gene: TRBV9
D gene: .
CDR3 length: 13
clone size: .
CDR3 DNA: TGTGCCAGCAGCGTAGCCTCCCTCGGGGAGCTGTTTTTT
CDR3 protein: CASSVASLGELFF

J gene: TRBJ2-5
V gene: TRBV5-5
D gene: TRBD1
CDR3 length: 15
clone size: .
CDR3 DNA: TGTGCCAGCAGCCTTAGGACAGGGGGCCAAGAGACCCAGTACTTC
CDR3 protein: CASSLRTGGQETQYF

J gene: TRBJ1-5
V gene: TRBV7-2
D gene: .
CDR3 length: 13
clone size: few
CDR3 DNA: TGTGCCAGCAGCTTTTATAGCAATCAGCCCCAGCATTTT
CDR3 protein: CASSFYSNQPQHF

J gene: TRBJ1-6
V gene: TRBV6-1
D gene: .
CDR3 length: 16
clone size: .
CDR3 DNA: TGTGCCAGCAGTGAACTCAGGGGCTCCTATAATTCACCCCTCCACTTT
CDR3 protein: CASSELRGSYNSPLHF

J gene: TRBJ1-5
V gene: TRBV27
D gene: TRBD1
CDR3 length: 16
clone size: .
CDR3 DNA: TGTGCCAGCAGTTACGCGCGGGACAGGCCCAATCAGCCCCAGCATTTT
CDR3 protein: CASSYARDRPNQPQHF

J gene: TRBJ1-1
V gene: TRBV4-1
D gene: .
CDR3 length: 14
clone size: .
CDR3 DNA: TGCGCCAGCAGCCAAGGGCTTATGAACACTGAAGCTTTCTTT
CDR3 protein: CASSQGLMNTEAFF

J gene: TRBJ2-5
V gene: TRBV5-8
D gene: TRBD2
CDR3 length: 17
clone size: .
CDR3 DNA: TGTGCCAGCAGCTTGGAGGGACTAGCGGGGGGGCAAGAGACCCAGTACTTC
CDR3 protein: CASSLEGLAGGQETQYF

J gene: TRBJ1-6
V gene: TRBV7-8
D gene: TRBD1
CDR3 length: 15
clone size: .
CDR3 DNA: TGTGCCAGCAGCGGCGGACAGGGCTATAATTCACCCCTCCACTTT
CDR3 protein: CASSGGQGYNSPLHF

J gene: TRBJ1-1
V gene: TRBV3-1/TRBV3-2
D gene: .
CDR3 length: 16
clone size: .
CDR3 DNA: TGTGCCAGCAGCCACGGGGTAGGACCAATGAACACTGAAGCTTTCTTT
CDR3 protein: CASSHGVGPMNTEAFF

J gene: TRBJ2-3
V gene: TRBV9
D gene: .
CDR3 length: 16
clone size: .
CDR3 DNA: TGTGCCAGCAGCGTCCGCCGGGACACAAGCACAGATACGCAGTATTTT
CDR3 protein: CASSVRRDTSTDTQYF

J gene: TRBJ2-2
V gene: TRBV5-5
D gene: TRBD2
CDR3 length: 17
clone size: .
CDR3 DNA: TGTGCCAGCAGCTTCTCAGCGGGGGGGCTGTCCACCGGGGAGCTGTTTTTT
CDR3 protein: CASSFSAGGLSTGELFF

J gene: TRBJ1-1
V gene: TRBV12-5
D gene: .
CDR3 length: 16
clone size: .
CDR3 DNA: TGTGCTAGTGGTTTGTCTCAGGGGAGGGTGAACACTGAAGCTTTCTTT
CDR3 protein: CASGLSQGRVNTEAFF

J gene: TRBJ1-1
V gene: TRBV6-5
D gene: .
CDR3 length: 13
clone size: .
CDR3 DNA: TGTGCCAGCAGTTTCTTAGGGGGCACTGAAGCTTTCTTT
CDR3 protein: CASSFLGGTEAFF

J gene: TRBJ1-2
V gene: TRBV19
D gene: .
CDR3 length: 11
clone size: .
CDR3 DNA: TGTGCCAGTAGTTCCTCCTTGCAGATCACCTTC
CDR3 protein: CASSSSLQITF

J gene: TRBJ1-5
V gene: TRBV19
D gene: .
CDR3 length: 17
clone size: .
CDR3 DNA: TGTGCCAGTAGTACCTACTCAGGGTCCGGGAGCAATCAGCCCCAGCATTTT
CDR3 protein: CASSTYSGSGSNQPQHF

J gene: TRBJ2-1
V gene: TRBV18
D gene: .
CDR3 length: 15
clone size: .
CDR3 DNA: TGTGCCAGCTCACCCTTAGAGAAAAGGGAGAATGAGCAGTTCTTC
CDR3 protein: CASSPLEKRENEQFF

J gene: TRBJ1-1
V gene: TRBV5-6
D gene: .
CDR3 length: 12
clone size: once
CDR3 DNA: TGTGCCAGCAGCTCCGGGGGGGAGAGGGCTTTCTTT
CDR3 protein: CASSSGGERAFF

J gene: TRBJ2-7
V gene: TRBV4-1
D gene: .
CDR3 length: 19
clone size: .
CDR3 DNA: TGCGCCAGCAGCCAAGGTACCCTTTTGACAGGTTCCAGCTCCTACGAGCAGTACTTC
CDR3 protein: CASSQGTLLTGSSSYEQYF

J gene: TRBJ1-6
V gene: TRBV19
D gene: .
CDR3 length: 13
clone size: .
CDR3 DNA: TGTGCCAGTACCACCCGGGAGAATTCACCCCTCCACTTT
CDR3 protein: CASTTRENSPLHF

J gene: TRBJ2-1
V gene: TRBV7-2
D gene: TRBD1
CDR3 length: 15
clone size: once
CDR3 DNA: TGTGCCAGCAGGCCACGCCGGGACAGGTACAATGAGCAGTTCTTC
CDR3 protein: CASRPRRDRYNEQFF

J gene: TRBJ1-4
V gene: TRBV27
D gene: TRBD1
CDR3 length: 17
clone size: .
CDR3 DNA: TGTGCCAGCAGTTTTGGGGACAGCGGATCAACTAATGAAAAACTGTTTTTT
CDR3 protein: CASSFGDSGSTNEKLFF

J gene: TRBJ2-3
V gene: TRBV6-4
D gene: TRBD2
CDR3 length: 17
clone size: .
CDR3 DNA: TGTGCCAGCAGTGAAGGTGAGACGGGGGGGCTCCCAGATACGCAGTATTTT
CDR3 protein: CASSEGETGGLPDTQYF

J gene: TRBJ1-1
V gene: TRBV28
D gene: .
CDR3 length: 16
clone size: .
CDR3 DNA: TGTGCCAGCATCACGAGGGGACTCCTACGGGTTGGTGAAGCTTTCTTT
CDR3 protein: CASITRGLLRVGEAFF

J gene: TRBJ1-1
V gene: TRBV6-1
D gene: .
CDR3 length: 11
clone size: .
CDR3 DNA: TGTGCCAGCAGTGAAGGACAGGAAGCTTTCTTT
CDR3 protein: CASSEGQEAFF

J gene: TRBJ1-4
V gene: TRBV4-3
D gene: TRBD1
CDR3 length: 14
clone size: .
CDR3 DNA: TGCGCCAGCAGCCGTCAGGGGGGAGGTGAAAAACTGTTTTTT
CDR3 protein: CASSRQGGGEKLFF

J gene: TRBJ1-2
V gene: TRBV25-1
D gene: .
CDR3 length: 16
clone size: .
CDR3 DNA: TGTGCCAGCAGTGAAGGGGGCCGACAGGCGTCTTGGGGCTACACCTTC
CDR3 protein: CASSEGGRQASWGYTF

J gene: TRBJ2-7
V gene: TRBV3-1/TRBV3-2
D gene: .
CDR3 length: 12
clone size: .
CDR3 DNA: TGTGCCAGCAGCCAAGTGAGCCGCGAGCAGTACTTC
CDR3 protein: CASSQVSREQYF

J gene: TRBJ1-1
V gene: TRBV10-3
D gene: .
CDR3 length: 15
clone size: .
CDR3 DNA: TGTGCCATCAGGGTAGCGGATACCATGAACACTGAAGCTTTCTTT
CDR3 protein: CAIRVADTMNTEAFF

J gene: TRBJ1-4
V gene: TRBV3-1/TRBV3-2
D gene: .
CDR3 length: 14
clone size: .
CDR3 DNA: TGTGCCAGCAGCCCAACAGGGCAGGATGAAAAACTGTTTTTT
CDR3 protein: CASSPTGQDEKLFF

J gene: TRBJ1-3
V gene: TRBV6-6
D gene: TRBD1
CDR3 length: 17
clone size: .
CDR3 DNA: TGTGCCAGCAGTCTACGCGGGGGACAGGGGATGGGAAACACCATATATTTT
CDR3 protein: CASSLRGGQGMGNTIYF

J gene: TRBJ1-6
V gene: TRBV30
D gene: .
CDR3 length: 11
clone size: .
CDR3 DNA: TGTGCCTGGGACAGTGCGGGACCCCTCCACTTT
CDR3 protein: CAWDSAGPLHF

J gene: TRBJ2-5
V gene: TRBV5-1
D gene: TRBD1
CDR3 length: 15
clone size: .
CDR3 DNA: TGCGCCAGCAGCTTGACGACAGGGGGCCCAGAGACCCAGTACTTC
CDR3 protein: CASSLTTGGPETQYF

J gene: TRBJ2-3
V gene: TRBV29-1
D gene: TRBD1
CDR3 length: 16
clone size: few
CDR3 DNA: TGCAGCGTTGGGGCAGGGGGCGAGTTGGGCACAGATACGCAGTATTTT
CDR3 protein: CSVGAGGELGTDTQYF

J gene: TRBJ1-4
V gene: TRBV9
D gene: TRBD1
CDR3 length: 15
clone size: .
CDR3 DNA: TGTGCCAGCGGCGCCGGGGACAGGGCCGGTGAAAAACTGTTTTTT
CDR3 protein: CASGAGDRAGEKLFF

J gene: TRBJ2-7
V gene: TRBV19
D gene: TRBD2
CDR3 length: 17
clone size: .
CDR3 DNA: TGTGCCAGTAGTATCGATTTCGAGCGGGGGGGATCCTACGAGCAGTACTTC
CDR3 protein: CASSIDFERGGSYEQYF

J gene: TRBJ2-3
V gene: TRBV11-3
D gene: .
CDR3 length: 14
clone size: .
CDR3 DNA: TGTGCCAGCAGCTCCCCGACAGCTAAAGATACGCAGTATTTT
CDR3 protein: CASSSPTAKDTQYF

J gene: TRBJ1-5
V gene: TRBV6-7
D gene: .
CDR3 length: 15
clone size: .
CDR3 DNA: TGTGCCAGCAGTTACTCGACACCCCACAATCAGCCCCAGCATTTT
CDR3 protein: CASSYSTPHNQPQHF

J gene: TRBJ1-5
V gene: TRBV7-2
D gene: .
CDR3 length: 14
clone size: .
CDR3 DNA: TGTGCCAGCAGCTTAGGGGGGGTCAATCAGCCCCAGCATTTT
CDR3 protein: CASSLGGVNQPQHF

J gene: TRBJ1-2
V gene: TRBV27
D gene: TRBD1
CDR3 length: 12
clone size: .
CDR3 DNA: TGTGCCAGCAGTTCGACAGGGAGTGGCTACACCTTC
CDR3 protein: CASSSTGSGYTF

J gene: TRBJ2-7
V gene: TRBV5-1
D gene: .
CDR3 length: 14
clone size: few
CDR3 DNA: TGCGCCAGCAGCCCGGGTGGGGAGTACTACGAGCAGTACTTC
CDR3 protein: CASSPGGEYYEQYF